This T cell receptor beta chain was recovered during a study of blood T cell repertoires in COVID-19. Study-wide context: Samples representing acute and convalescent COVID-19 were sourced from the United States, Italy and Spain. Sample material is recorded as cDNA or gDNA derived from T cells, B-cell-depleted T cells, or PBMCs.

Sequencing used immunoSEQ multiplex PCR; TCRdb keeps in-frame clones, though not all of them. The table has some 300,000 clones, around 90% seen once; the top ten hold approximately 1.5%. The study drew participants aged about 18 to 95 years from roughly 25 US areas. Symptom resolution, clearance, or two negative PCRs marked the recovered donors of Cohort 3. Sample: PBMCs or T cells enriched from blood (not recorded which). The receptor comes from a woman aged 40 to 50 who had recovered from COVID-19.

CDR3 loop: CASSFGGRGNTIYF. The CDR3 DNA follows: TGTGCCAGCAGTTTCGGGGGGAGGGGAAACACCATATATTTT. The gene calls are TRBV27 and TRBJ1-3; D may be TRBD1 (5 bases). With 3 bases removed from V and 4 bases from J, the gap between germline ends came to 10 bases. The CDR3 loop spans 14 amino acids. CDR1 and CDR2 (germline): MNHEY, SMNVEV (reference sequence).